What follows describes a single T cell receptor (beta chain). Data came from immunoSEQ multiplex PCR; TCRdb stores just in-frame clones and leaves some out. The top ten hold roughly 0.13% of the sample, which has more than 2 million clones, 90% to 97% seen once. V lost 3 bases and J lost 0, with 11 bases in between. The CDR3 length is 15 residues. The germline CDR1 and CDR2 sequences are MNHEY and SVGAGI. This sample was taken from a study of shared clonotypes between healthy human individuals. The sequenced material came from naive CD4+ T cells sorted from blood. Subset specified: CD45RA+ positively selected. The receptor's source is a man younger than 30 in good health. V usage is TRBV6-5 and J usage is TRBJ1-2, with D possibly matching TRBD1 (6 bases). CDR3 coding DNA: TGTGCCAGCAGTTATGACAGGCGAGCTAACTATGGCTACACCTTC. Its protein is CASSYDRRANYGYTF.